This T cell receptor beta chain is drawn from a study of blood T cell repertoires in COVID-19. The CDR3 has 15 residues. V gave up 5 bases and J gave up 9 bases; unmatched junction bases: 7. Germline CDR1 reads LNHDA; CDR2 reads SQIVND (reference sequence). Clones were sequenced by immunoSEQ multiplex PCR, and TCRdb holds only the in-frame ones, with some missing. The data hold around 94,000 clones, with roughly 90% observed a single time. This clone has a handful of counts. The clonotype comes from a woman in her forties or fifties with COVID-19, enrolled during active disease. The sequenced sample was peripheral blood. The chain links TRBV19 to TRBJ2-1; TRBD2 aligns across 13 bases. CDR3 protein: CASSSSGLAGSEQFF. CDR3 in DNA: TGTGCCAGTAGTTCCTCGGGACTAGCGGGATCTGAGCAGTTCTTC.